The 25 T cell receptor beta chains given below trace back to one sample, sequenced in a study of OX40 agonist ivuxolimab in advanced cancers. Library method: the immunoSEQ multiplex PCR assay. The immuneACCESS repertoire file appears here via TCRdb, limited to in-frame rearrangements. These files lack a portion of the clones; in checked studies, under half of the deficit traces to unresolved V genes, and the cause of the others is not known. Counted in this sample were 15,000 to 20,000 clones; approximately 77% of them appeared once. The ten largest make up more than 20% of the sample. The sequencing here drew on CD4+ or CD8+ T cells sorted from blood, taken in a trial of the OX40 agonist ivuxolimab. The receptor source for this set is an adult with an advanced solid tumor such as melanoma, head and neck, liver or kidney cancer.

This clone came up once. The chain employs TRBV9 and TRBJ2-1, with TRBD2 matching over 10 bases. The V gene end was trimmed by 2 bases and the J gene end by 5 bases; junction bases not matched to a gene: 4. Looked up from germline, CDR1 is SGDLS and CDR2 is YYNGEE. CDR3 size: 15 residues. CDR3 sequence: CASSVSAGGDNEQFF. The CDR3 bases are TGTGCCAGCAGCGTCTCAGCGGGGGGGGACAATGAGCAGTTCTTC.

V gene TRBV11-3 combines with J gene TRBJ2-2; 9 bases are a match to TRBD2. Looked up from germline, CDR1 is SGHNT and CDR2 is YENEEA. The CDR3 length is 15 residues. The J segment lost 4 bases and the V segment lost 3 bases, leaving 3 bases of the junction unmatched. CDR3 DNA: TGTGCCAGCAGCTTTAGCGGGGGAGTCACCGGGGAGCTGTTTTTT. Translation: CASSFSGGVTGELFF.

The genes are TRBV6-1 and TRBJ1-2; D is uncertain. This CDR3 is built from 13 residues. Trimming pared 6 bases from V and 8 bases from J, leaving 16 bases between. Germline loops: CDR1 MNHNS, CDR2 SASEGT. Written as DNA, the CDR3 is TGTGCCAGCAGCCTCGCGGACGACTCGGGCTACACCTTC. This translates into CASSLADDSGYTF.

The chain combines TRBV30 with TRBJ2-1, with 9 bases aligning to TRBD1. CDR3 length: 15 residues. The junction had 5 bases not matched to a gene; V was cut back by 3 bases and J by 2 bases. Germline lookup yields CDR1 GTSNPN and CDR2 SVGIG (reference sequence). CDR3 DNA sequence: TGTGCCTGGAGCCCCGGGACAGGGCCCTACAATGAGCAGTTCTTC. Its translation is CAWSPGTGPYNEQFF.

The gene calls are TRBV7-3 and TRBJ2-7; 8 nucleotides match TRBD2. The CDR3 contains 13 residues. Unmatched junction bases numbered 4, after V lost 3 bases and J lost 6 bases. Germline V gene lookup returns CDR1 SGHTA and CDR2 FQGTGA. As DNA, the CDR3 is TGTGCCAGCAGCTTCGGGACTAGTGGCGAGCAGTACTTC. It yields the protein CASSFGTSGEQYF.

This clone rates as medium-sized. The chain is built from TRBV28 and TRBJ1-1; D not resolved. Trimming shortened V by 8 bases and J by 5 bases, and 9 bases separated the two germline ends. Germline V gene sequence: CDR1 MDHEN, CDR2 SYDVKM. This CDR3 is 11 amino acids long. The CDR3 protein is CASSRETEAFF. Written as DNA, the CDR3 is TGTGCCAGCTCGCGGGAGACTGAAGCTTTCTTT.

DNA of the CDR3: TGTGCCAGCAGTTACGGCTCGAGCTCCTACAATGAGCAGTTCTTC. Protein: CASSYGSSSYNEQFF. The chain joins TRBV6-5 to TRBJ2-1, with no clear D. The CDR3 sequence is 15 residues long. Trimming left V 2 bases short and J 0 bases short, with 8 bases between. Germline V lookup: CDR1 MNHEY, CDR2 SVGAGI.

This clone counts as medium-sized. The chain is built from TRBV11-2 and TRBJ2-5; 7 bases line up with TRBD1. The CDR3 sequence is 17 residues long. Germline CDR1 and CDR2: SGHAT and FQNNGV. The V segment lost 0 bases and the J segment 1 base; nucleotides outside the gene matches: 8. CDR3 sequence (DNA): TGTGCCAGCAGCTTAGAACCCGGGACAGTCTTCCAAGAGACCCAGTACTTC. Encoded protein: CASSLEPGTVFQETQYF.

The chain has TRBV2 and TRBJ1-2, with D possibly TRBD1 on 6 matching bases. The CDR3 has 15 amino acids. The germline CDR1 and CDR2 sequences are SNHLY and FYNNEI. Trimming removed 8 bases from V and 8 bases from J, with 24 bases in between. CDR3 loop: CASPTVPGGFGGYTF. The CDR3 DNA reads TGTGCCAGCCCCACTGTCCCGGGGGGCTTCGGAGGCTACACCTTC.

The V and J genes are TRBV7-2 and TRBJ2-7; D ambiguous. Germline lookup yields CDR1 SGHTA and CDR2 FQGNSA. Trimming pared 4 bases from V and 7 bases from J, leaving 11 bases between. The CDR3 totals 12 residues. The CDR3 is CASSSYHREQYF. The CDR3 coding sequence is TGTGCCAGCAGCTCCTATCATCGGGAGCAGTACTTC.

The V and J genes are TRBV5-6 and TRBJ1-2; TRBD1 is a possible D gene (5 bases). V was cut by 0 bases and J by 10 bases, with 25 bases left in between. Germline V lookup: CDR1 SGHDT, CDR2 YYEEEE. The CDR3 loop spans 17 amino acids. The CDR3 nucleotides read TGTGCCAGCAGCTTGGCCCTTCTTTTCGGGGCAGGAACGTACTACACCTTC. Protein sequence: CASSLALLFGAGTYYTF.

The chain joins TRBV11-1 to TRBJ2-5, with D perhaps being TRBD1 or TRBD2 (5 bases each). Germline CDR1 reads SGHAT; CDR2 reads FQDESV (reference sequence). Trimming left V 2 bases short and J 0 bases short, with 13 bases between. The CDR3 sequence is 16 residues long. CDR3 nucleotides: TGTGCCAGCAGCTTATGGGGACGGCTGTACCAAGAGACCCAGTACTTC. This sequence encodes CASSLWGRLYQETQYF.

This chain connects TRBV28 to TRBJ1-5, with a weak D call TRBD1 (5 bases). CDR1 and CDR2 from the germline V gene are MDHEN and SYDVKM. The CDR3 is 13 residues long. V gave up 8 bases and J gave up 8 bases, with 16 bases separating them. The CDR3 coding sequence is TGTGCCAGCGAAGGAGGGGCCGGAAAGCCCCAGCATTTT. Its translation: CASEGGAGKPQHF.

By share of the sample, this clone is medium-sized. This chain connects TRBV30 to TRBJ2-7; no clear D. CDR3 length: 14 amino acids. V was shortened by 0 bases and J by 0 bases, with 9 bases between the two germline ends. Germline CDR1 reads GTSNPN; CDR2 reads SVGIG (reference sequence). CDR3 sequence (DNA): TGTGCCTGGAGTGTACTGTCCCACTCCTACGAGCAGTACTTC. Its translation: CAWSVLSHSYEQYF.

The chain uses TRBV9 and TRBJ2-3; D may be TRBD1 or TRBD2 (6 bases each). The germline gives CDR1 SGDLS, CDR2 YYNGEE. The CDR3 has 14 amino acids. Trimming took 4 bases from V and 4 from J, leaving 13 bases between them. Here the CDR3 DNA reads TGTGCCAGCAGCATCCACGGGGGCCCAGATACGCAGTATTTT. This encodes CASSIHGGPDTQYF.

The V call is TRBV7-9, the J call TRBJ2-5; weak D call: TRBD1 (6 bases). V lost 3 bases, J lost 0 bases, and 11 bases lay in between. Looked up from germline, CDR1 is SEHNR and CDR2 is FQNEAQ (reference sequence). The length of the CDR3 is 15 residues. For the CDR3, the DNA is TGTGCCAGCAGCTTGCTTTGGGACAACCAAGAGACCCAGTACTTC. Translation: CASSLLWDNQETQYF.

V gene TRBV18 combines with J gene TRBJ2-7, with D possibly being TRBD1 or TRBD2 (6 bases each). The V gene lost 0 bases and the J gene lost 2 bases, with 11 bases spanning the gap. CDR1 and CDR2 (germline): KGHSH, LQKENI. The CDR3 extends over 15 amino acids. The CDR3 region is CASSPPGGLTYEQYF. The CDR3, as DNA: TGTGCCAGCTCACCACCGGGGGGCCTCACCTACGAGCAGTACTTC.

The chain recombines TRBV28 with TRBJ2-3; TRBD1 might be the D (5 bases). Trimming stripped 3 bases from V and 1 base from J, with 8 bases between. The length of the CDR3 is 14 residues. CDR1 and CDR2 (germline): MDHEN, SYDVKM. The CDR3 DNA is TGTGCCAGCAGTTTCTTACAGGGCACAGATACGCAGTATTTT. As protein: CASSFLQGTDTQYF.

The rearrangement links TRBV19 to TRBJ1-2, with D tentatively TRBD1 (5 bases). The germline V gene encodes CDR1 LNHDA and CDR2 SQIVND (reference sequence). This CDR3 comprises 14 residues. V was trimmed by 7 bases and J by 2 bases, leaving 14 bases between them. CDR3 coding DNA: TGTGCCAGTAAGACCCAGGGTTTCAACTATGGCTACACCTTC. As protein: CASKTQGFNYGYTF.

In this sample, this clone turned up a few times. At one end, the junction sequence differs from germline, possibly due to a read error. The CDR3 region has the DNA TGTGCCAGCAGACCCCAGCAGGGTGTCTTC. Translating it yields CASRPQQGVF. The V and J genes are TRBV9 and TRBJ2-7; the D gene is possibly TRBD1 (5 bases). The CDR3 consists of 10 residues. Germline values: CDR1 SGDLS, CDR2 YYNGEE.

Only a few counts were recorded for this clone. The chain joins TRBV12-5 to TRBJ1-2; D unresolved. The V gene lost 7 bases and the J gene lost 4 bases, with 13 bases spanning the gap. Germline CDR1 LGHNT, CDR2 FRNRAP. The CDR3 has 13 amino acids. The CDR3 sequence is CASADTLGYGYTF. The CDR3 nucleotides read TGTGCTAGTGCCGATACCCTAGGCTATGGCTACACCTTC.

The rearrangement links TRBV6-1 to TRBJ1-1; D remains unclear. The CDR3 loop spans 16 amino acids. V was clipped by 0 bases and J by 8 bases, with 19 bases between them. Germline V gene data show CDR1 as MNHNS and CDR2 as SASEGT. CDR3 residues: CASSEAHPSEGWEAFF. CDR3 DNA: TGTGCCAGCAGTGAAGCGCACCCCTCCGAGGGCTGGGAAGCTTTCTTT.

V gene TRBV11-2 combines with J gene TRBJ2-7; D not certain. The V end was cut by 3 bases, the J end by 5 bases, with 8 bases between. The CDR3 sequence is 12 residues long. Germline values: CDR1 SGHAT, CDR2 FQNNGV. The CDR3 region has the DNA TGTGCCAGCAGCTTGAGACCAGACGAGCAGTACTTC. Amino acids: CASSLRPDEQYF.

This clone came up a few times. V is TRBV11-2 and J is TRBJ2-1, with 10 bases matching TRBD2. CDR1 SGHAT and CDR2 FQNNGV come from the germline V gene. With V trimmed by 3 bases and J by 7 bases, 9 bases remained unmatched. CDR3 length equals 16 residues. The CDR3 is CASSFPSGGARNEQFF. The DNA of the CDR3 is TGTGCCAGCAGCTTCCCAAGCGGGGGGGCCCGAAATGAGCAGTTCTTC. Supplemented by reference TRBV11-2 and TRBJ2-1, the full variable domain reads EAGVAQSPRYKIIEKRQSVAFWCNPISGHATLYWYQQILGQGPKLLIQFQNNGVVDDSQLPKDRFSAERLKGVDSTLKIQPAKLEDSAVYLCASSFPSGGARNEQFFGPGTRLTVL.

The chain has TRBV10-2 and TRBJ1-2; D unclear. The germline gives CDR1 WSHSY, CDR2 SAAADI. The CDR3 runs 14 residues. The V and J ends lost 0 bases and 8 bases respectively, with 13 bases between them. The CDR3 sequence is CASSESGRMDGYTF. The CDR3 DNA sequence: TGCGCCAGCAGTGAGTCAGGGAGGATGGACGGCTACACCTTC.